The 31 T cell receptor beta chains given below trace back to one sample, sequenced in a study of brain T cells in children with intractable seizures. Time point denoted: blood from clinic visit 5 months post-surgery; TSC patient then seizure free. Clones were read by immunoSEQ multiplex PCR, and TCRdb kept only the in-frame ones, dropping some. The repertoire holds approximately 330,000 clones, over 90% seen once, with 5.7% in the top ten. The source was peripheral blood, collected less than 6 months after surgery. The receptors stem from a boy younger than two with tuberous sclerosis and intractable seizures.

The chain couples TRBV11-2 to TRBJ1-2; D not resolved. The CDR3 extends over 15 amino acids. CDR1 is SGHAT and CDR2 is FQNNGV in the germline V gene. Trimming cost V 2 bases and J 0 bases, with 10 bases left between them. CDR3 residues: CASSLNDGANYGYTF. The CDR3 coding sequence is TGTGCCAGCAGCTTAAATGACGGAGCTAACTATGGCTACACCTTC.

The chain has TRBV5-1 and TRBJ2-7, with TRBD1 as a possible D gene (6 bases). The CDR3 sequence is 14 residues long. Germline lookup yields CDR1 SGHRS and CDR2 YFSETQ. The V end lost 4 bases, the J end lost 0 bases, and 11 bases lay between the germline ends. The CDR3: CASSPRDISYEQYF. DNA of the CDR3: TGCGCCAGCAGCCCCCGGGACATCTCCTACGAGCAGTACTTC.

The J gene is TRBJ1-1, the V gene TRBV7-9; D unresolved. The CDR3 consists of 16 residues. Germline V lookup: CDR1 SEHNR, CDR2 FQNEAQ (reference sequence). V was trimmed by 4 bases and J by 0 bases, leaving 15 bases between them. CDR3 sequence: CASSSGGSFMNTEAFF. The DNA of the CDR3 is TGTGCCAGCAGCTCAGGAGGGTCCTTCATGAACACTGAAGCTTTCTTT.

The CDR3 spells CASLGAGWGYTF. In nucleotides, the CDR3 is TGTGCCAGTCTCGGTGCGGGGTGGGGCTACACCTTC. The chain recombines TRBV28 with TRBJ1-2; no firm D call. Trimming took 9 bases from V and 8 from J, leaving 16 bases between them. Per germline, CDR1 MDHEN and CDR2 SYDVKM. This CDR3 has 12 residues.

This clone showed up just a few times. The rearrangement uses TRBV13 and TRBJ2-6, with D tentatively TRBD2 (5 bases). Germline-derived CDR1 and CDR2 are PRHDT and FYEKMQ (reference sequence). With 3 bases removed from V and 2 bases from J, the gap between germline ends came to 8 bases. The CDR3 length is 15 residues. The CDR3 sequence: CASSFRGAGANVLTF. CDR3 DNA: TGTGCCAGCAGCTTTCGGGGAGCTGGGGCCAACGTCCTGACTTTC.

This chain connects TRBV18 to TRBJ1-5; D uncertain. The CDR3 extends over 16 amino acids. Germline loops: CDR1 KGHSH, CDR2 LQKENI. The germline V and J ends were trimmed by 3 bases and 7 bases, with 19 bases remaining between them. In nucleotides, the CDR3 is TGTGCCAGCTCACCGCGGAATGGGGTCGTCAGGCAGCCCCAGCATTTT. Its translation is CASSPRNGVVRQPQHF.

The chain is built from TRBV30 and TRBJ2-7; no clear D. Germline V gene lookup returns CDR1 GTSNPN and CDR2 SVGIG (reference sequence). The V end lost 2 bases, the J end lost 4 bases, and 12 bases lay between the germline ends. The CDR3 has 13 residues. In DNA, the CDR3 is TGTGCCTGGAGTAAGCGCATGGGATACGAGCAGTACTTC. Translated: CAWSKRMGYEQYF.

The chain combines TRBV9 with TRBJ2-2, with 8 nucleotides matching TRBD2. V was clipped by 3 bases and J by 5 bases; unmatched bases: 6. The CDR3 length is 15 residues. The germline gives CDR1 SGDLS, CDR2 YYNGEE. The CDR3 DNA is TGTGCCAGCAGCGGTACTAGCGGTTGGACCGGGGAGCTGTTTTTT. Its protein is CASSGTSGWTGELFF.

The rearrangement links TRBV3-1 (or the pseudogene TRBV3-2) to TRBJ2-1; 9 positions match TRBD2. V was pared by 4 bases and J by 4 bases, with 8 bases of the junction left unmatched. CDR3 length equals 16 residues. The V gene's germline CDR1 is LGHDT and CDR2 YNNKEL (reference sequence). In nucleotides, the CDR3 is TGTGCCAGCAGCCCGATGACTAGCGGACAATACAATGAGCAGTTCTTC. Translation gives CASSPMTSGQYNEQFF.

The rearrangement links TRBV7-8 to TRBJ2-5; the D is unclear. With 7 bases removed from V and 3 bases from J, the gap between germline ends came to 12 bases. CDR1 and CDR2 from the germline V gene are SGHVS and FQNEAQ. The CDR3 covers 13 residues. Here the CDR3 DNA reads TGTGCCAGCAACGAACCAAACGAAGAGACCCAGTACTTC. Amino acid sequence: CASNEPNEETQYF. The whole variable domain, filled in from reference TRBV7-8 and TRBJ2-5, reads GAGVSQSPRYKVAKRGQDVALRCDPISGHVSLFWYQQALGQGPEFLTYFQNEAQLDKSGLPSDRFFAERPEGSVSTLKIQRTQQEDSAVYLCASNEPNEETQYFGPGTRLLVL.

The chain links TRBV19 to TRBJ2-2; 9 bases align to TRBD2. Germline CDR1 is LNHDA and CDR2 is SQIVND (reference sequence). With 4 bases clipped from V and 0 bases from J, the junction kept 0 bases outside the gene matches. This CDR3 has 15 residues. CDR3 sequence: CASSSGRANTGELFF. The DNA of the CDR3 is TGTGCCAGTAGTAGCGGGAGGGCGAACACCGGGGAGCTGTTTTTT.

This clone was seen a single time. The chain recombines TRBV11-2 with TRBJ2-5, with TRBD2 matching over 8 bases. There are 12 residues in the CDR3. Germline V lookup: CDR1 SGHAT, CDR2 FQNNGV. The V segment lost 7 bases and the J segment 7 bases; nucleotides outside the gene matches: 5. Here the CDR3 reads CASTSGGGTQYF. DNA for the CDR3: TGTGCCAGCACCTCCGGGGGGGGGACCCAGTACTTC.

This chain uses TRBV13 with TRBJ2-5, with 8 bases that match TRBD1. V shed 0 bases, J shed 5 bases, and the junction held 2 bases outside the gene matches. This CDR3 comprises 14 residues. Germline V gene data show CDR1 as PRHDT and CDR2 as FYEKMQ (reference sequence). CDR3 amino acids: CASSLGTGDETQYF. The CDR3 DNA follows: TGTGCCAGCAGCTTAGGGACAGGGGACGAGACCCAGTACTTC.

CDR3 region: CASGQETQYF. CDR3 nucleotide sequence: TGTGCCAGCGGACAAGAGACCCAGTACTTC. This chain uses TRBV25-1 with TRBJ2-5; D is unresolved. The CDR3 runs to 10 residues. Trimming removed 8 bases from V and 2 bases from J, with 3 bases in between. Germline assignment: CDR1 MGHDK and CDR2 SYGVNS.

This chain connects TRBV11-1 to TRBJ2-3; D is unresolved. There are 15 residues in the CDR3. Trimming removed 5 bases from V and 4 bases from J, with 16 bases in between. Germline V gene sequence: CDR1 SGHAT, CDR2 FQDESV (reference sequence). The CDR3 reads CASSPKPLLSDTQYF. CDR3 DNA: TGTGCCAGCAGCCCTAAGCCGTTATTGTCAGATACGCAGTATTTT.

This clone showed up just once. This chain links TRBV7-9 with TRBJ2-5; possible D gene TRBD2, 6 bases. Germline lookup yields CDR1 SEHNR and CDR2 FQNEAQ (reference sequence). This CDR3 spans 15 amino acids. Trimming stripped 1 base from V and 5 bases from J, with 14 bases between. DNA of the CDR3: TGTGCCAGCAGCTTAGTAGGAGGGGTGGGGGAGACCCAGTACTTC. It encodes CASSLVGGVGETQYF.

The chain joins TRBV25-1 to TRBJ2-7, with 7 bases matching TRBD1. There are 16 residues in the CDR3. With 7 bases clipped from V and 2 bases from J, the junction kept 14 bases outside the gene matches. The germline V gene has CDR1 MGHDK and CDR2 SYGVNS. The CDR3 loop is CASTPLGTAEPYEQYF. Here the CDR3 DNA reads TGTGCCAGCACCCCCTTGGGGACAGCAGAACCCTACGAGCAGTACTTC.

The genes are TRBV6-4 and TRBJ2-1; 12 positions match TRBD2. CDR1 is MRHNA and CDR2 is SNTAGT in the germline V gene. V gave up 2 bases and J gave up 5 bases; unmatched junction bases: 10. The CDR3 has 18 residues. The CDR3 sequence: CASSDPVLAGGPHNEQFF. CDR3 bases: TGTGCCAGCAGTGACCCCGTGCTAGCGGGAGGGCCCCACAATGAGCAGTTCTTC.

J is TRBJ2-7 and V is TRBV27; 8 nucleotides line up with TRBD1. Trimming removed 4 bases from V and 3 bases from J; junction bases left unmatched: 2. The CDR3 runs to 13 residues. Per the germline V gene, CDR1 is MNHEY and CDR2 is SMNVEV (reference sequence). The CDR3 region is CASSYGQGYEQYF. As DNA, the CDR3 is TGTGCCAGCAGTTACGGACAGGGCTACGAGCAGTACTTC.

This chain connects TRBV7-2 to TRBJ2-7; 9 bases fit TRBD2. Germline V gives CDR1 SGHTA, CDR2 FQGNSA. J lost 3 bases, V lost 0 bases, and 3 bases had no gene match. The CDR3 is 15 amino acids. CDR3 nucleotides: TGTGCCAGCAGCTTAGCCCTAGCGGGGCTCTACGAGCAGTACTTC. This encodes CASSLALAGLYEQYF.

V and J are TRBV7-9 and TRBJ1-2; 7 nucleotides agree with TRBD1. The germline gives CDR1 SEHNR, CDR2 FQNEAQ (reference sequence). This CDR3 contains 12 residues. V gave up 1 base and J gave up 7 bases; unmatched junction bases: 0. The CDR3 sequence is CASSLGDSGYTF. The CDR3 DNA follows: TGTGCCAGCAGCTTAGGGGACAGTGGCTACACCTTC.

The chain couples TRBV19 to TRBJ1-1; the D is unclear. V was clipped by 7 bases and J by 0 bases, with 9 bases between them. CDR3 size: 13 residues. CDR1 is LNHDA, CDR2 SQIVND, per germline (reference sequence). This CDR3 reads CASNPTVNTEAFF. Here the CDR3 DNA reads TGTGCCAGTAACCCAACAGTGAACACTGAAGCTTTCTTT.

The J gene is TRBJ1-2, the V gene TRBV5-6; D is uncertain. Germline V gene lookup returns CDR1 SGHDT and CDR2 YYEEEE. The CDR3 sequence is 13 residues long. Trimming cost V 5 bases and J 4 bases, with 12 bases left between them. The DNA for the CDR3 is TGTGCCAGCAGTGCGGTGCGGGCCTATGGCTACACCTTC. It yields the protein CASSAVRAYGYTF.

The genes are TRBV13 and TRBJ2-1; no reliable D call. The CDR3 has 16 amino acids. Germline-derived CDR1 and CDR2 are PRHDT and FYEKMQ (reference sequence). V lost 1 base and J lost 0, with 10 bases in between. CDR3 loop: CASSLESQSSYNEQFF. The CDR3 DNA follows: TGTGCCAGCAGCTTAGAGTCCCAAAGCTCCTACAATGAGCAGTTCTTC.

The chain combines TRBV7-8 with TRBJ1-1; 8 nucleotides line up with TRBD1. Trimming removed 3 bases from V and 4 bases from J; junction bases left unmatched: 4. There are 14 residues in the CDR3. Germline V gives CDR1 SGHVS, CDR2 FQNEAQ. The CDR3 DNA is TGTGCCAGCAGCTTGTACACAGGGGGCACTGAAGCTTTCTTT. It encodes CASSLYTGGTEAFF.

V usage is TRBV9 and J usage is TRBJ2-1, with TRBD1 matching over 9 bases. CDR3 length: 15 amino acids. Trimming took 6 bases from V and 8 from J; bases not matched to a gene: 12. Germline CDR1 is SGDLS and CDR2 is YYNGEE. The CDR3 region is CASTPGVGQGYEQFF. The DNA for the CDR3 is TGTGCCAGCACCCCGGGAGTGGGACAGGGTTATGAGCAGTTCTTC.

The rearrangement links TRBV12-3 or TRBV12-4 to TRBJ2-1, with a possible D match to TRBD1 (5 bases). V was trimmed by 4 bases and J by 7 bases, leaving 11 bases between them. The CDR3 totals 13 residues. The chain's CDR3 is CASSYAGQNEQFF. Here the CDR3 DNA reads TGTGCCAGCAGTTATGCAGGGCAAAATGAGCAGTTCTTC.

This chain joins TRBV24-1 and TRBJ2-3; D remains unclear. There are 13 residues in the CDR3. The V and J ends lost 8 bases and 7 bases respectively, with 15 bases between them. CDR1 is KGHDR and CDR2 is SFDVKD in the germline V gene. The CDR3 protein is CATTRLGTNTQYF. Here the CDR3 DNA reads TGTGCCACCACCCGGCTGGGAACGAATACGCAGTATTTT.

The CDR3 bases are TGTGCCAGCAGCCCCCGGGTAGCGGGACCCTACGAGCAGTACTTC. Translated: CASSPRVAGPYEQYF. The chain recombines TRBV13 with TRBJ2-7; 8 bases are a match to TRBD2. In germline, CDR1 is PRHDT, CDR2 FYEKMQ (reference sequence). CDR3 size: 15 residues. J was trimmed by 2 bases and V by 5 bases; bases with no gene match: 8.

The V and J genes are TRBV7-9 and TRBJ2-2, with D possibly called TRBD1 or TRBD2 (6 bases each). Trimming cost V 3 bases and J 4 bases, with 9 bases left between them. This CDR3 comprises 14 residues. Per germline, CDR1 SEHNR and CDR2 FQNEAQ (reference sequence). Written as DNA, the CDR3 is TGTGCCAGCAGCTTGGAGGGGGGCACCGGGGAGCTGTTTTTT. Its protein product is CASSLEGGTGELFF.

CDR3 in DNA: TGTGCCAGCAGCGCAAGTTTAAAGGGGGCAGGCGAGACCCAGTACTTC. The encoded protein is CASSASLKGAGETQYF. The V gene is TRBV5-6, the J gene TRBJ2-5; 7 nucleotides match TRBD1. Germline V gene data show CDR1 as SGHDT and CDR2 as YYEEEE. The CDR3 extends over 16 amino acids. Unmatched junction bases numbered 14, after V lost 4 bases and J lost 5 bases. Variable domain in full (rest from reference TRBV5-6 and TRBJ2-5): DAGVTQSPTHLIKTRGQQVTLRCSPKSGHDTVSWYQQALGQGPQFIFQYYEEEERQRGNFPDRFSGHQFPNYSSELNVNALLLGDSALYLCASSASLKGAGETQYFGPGTRLLVL.